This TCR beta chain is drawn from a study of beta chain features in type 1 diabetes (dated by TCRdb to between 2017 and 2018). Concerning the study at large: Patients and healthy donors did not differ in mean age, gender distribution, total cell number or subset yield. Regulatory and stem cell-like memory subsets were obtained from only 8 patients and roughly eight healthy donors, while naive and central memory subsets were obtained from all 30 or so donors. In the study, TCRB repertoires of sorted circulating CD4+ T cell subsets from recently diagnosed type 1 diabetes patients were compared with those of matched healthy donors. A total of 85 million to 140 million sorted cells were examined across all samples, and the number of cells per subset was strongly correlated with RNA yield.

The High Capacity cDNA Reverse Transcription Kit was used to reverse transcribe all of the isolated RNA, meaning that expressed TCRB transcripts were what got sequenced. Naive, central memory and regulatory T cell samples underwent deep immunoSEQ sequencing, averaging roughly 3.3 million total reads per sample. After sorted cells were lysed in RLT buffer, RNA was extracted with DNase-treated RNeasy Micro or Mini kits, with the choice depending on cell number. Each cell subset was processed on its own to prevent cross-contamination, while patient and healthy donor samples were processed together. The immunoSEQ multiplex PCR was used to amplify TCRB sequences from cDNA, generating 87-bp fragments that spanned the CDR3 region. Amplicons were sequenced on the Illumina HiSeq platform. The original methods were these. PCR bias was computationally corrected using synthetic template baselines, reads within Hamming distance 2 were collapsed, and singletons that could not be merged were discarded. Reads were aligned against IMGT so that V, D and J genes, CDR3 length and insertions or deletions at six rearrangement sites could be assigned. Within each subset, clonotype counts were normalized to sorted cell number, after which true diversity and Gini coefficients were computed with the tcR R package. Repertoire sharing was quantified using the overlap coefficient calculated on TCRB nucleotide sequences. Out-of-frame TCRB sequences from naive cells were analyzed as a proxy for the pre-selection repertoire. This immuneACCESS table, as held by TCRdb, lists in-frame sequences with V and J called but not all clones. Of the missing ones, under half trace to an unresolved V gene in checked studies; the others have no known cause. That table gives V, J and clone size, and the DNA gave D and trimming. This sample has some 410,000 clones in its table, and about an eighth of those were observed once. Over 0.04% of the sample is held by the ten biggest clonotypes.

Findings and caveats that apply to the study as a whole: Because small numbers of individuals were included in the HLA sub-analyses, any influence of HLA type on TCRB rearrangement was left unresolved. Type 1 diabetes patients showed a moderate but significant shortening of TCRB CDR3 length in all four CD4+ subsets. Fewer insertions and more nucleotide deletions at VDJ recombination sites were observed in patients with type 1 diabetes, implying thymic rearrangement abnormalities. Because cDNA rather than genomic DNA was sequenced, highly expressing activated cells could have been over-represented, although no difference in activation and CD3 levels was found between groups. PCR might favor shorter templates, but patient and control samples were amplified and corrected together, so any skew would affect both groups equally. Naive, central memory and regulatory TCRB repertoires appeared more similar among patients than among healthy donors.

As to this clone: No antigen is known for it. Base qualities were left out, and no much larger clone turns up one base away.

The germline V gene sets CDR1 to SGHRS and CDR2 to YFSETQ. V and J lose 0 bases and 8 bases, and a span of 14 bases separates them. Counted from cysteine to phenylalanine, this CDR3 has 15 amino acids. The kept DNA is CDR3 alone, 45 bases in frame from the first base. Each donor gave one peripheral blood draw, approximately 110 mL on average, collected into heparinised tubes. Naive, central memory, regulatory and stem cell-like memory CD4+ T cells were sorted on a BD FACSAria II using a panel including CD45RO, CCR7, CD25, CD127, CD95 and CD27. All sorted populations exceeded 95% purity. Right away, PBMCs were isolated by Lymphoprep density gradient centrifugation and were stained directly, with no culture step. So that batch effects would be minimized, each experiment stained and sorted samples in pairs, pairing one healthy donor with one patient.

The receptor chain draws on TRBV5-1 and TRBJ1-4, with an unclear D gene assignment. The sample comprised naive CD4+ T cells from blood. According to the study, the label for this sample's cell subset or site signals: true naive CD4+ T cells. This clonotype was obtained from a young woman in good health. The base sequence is TGCGCCAGCAGCTTGGTTGGGGAACGAGGCGAAAAACTGTTTTTT. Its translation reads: CASSLVGERGEKLFF.